This paragraph reports one TCR beta chain. The sample originates from a study of T cell changes during pregnancy in multiple sclerosis. The junction had 6 bases not matched to a gene; V was cut back by 3 bases and J by 5 bases. The length of the CDR3 is 15 residues. CDR1 is SNHLY, CDR2 FYNNEI, per germline. Assay: immunoSEQ multiplex PCR; the TCRdb copy retains only in-frame clones and omits some. Of approximately 61,000 clones detected, roughly nine tenths appear once; the ten largest clones hold more than 2.5%. The sequence derives from a female donor in good health, enrolled as a control in a pregnancy study. V and J are TRBV2 and TRBJ1-4, with 7 positions matching TRBD1. Sequencing was performed on peripheral blood, taken in the first trimester of pregnancy. For the CDR3, the DNA is TGTGCCAGCAGTGAGTGGGACAGCCCGAATGAAAAACTGTTTTTT. This gives the protein CASSEWDSPNEKLFF.